The clone carrying this T cell receptor beta chain was picked up many times. Time point in this sample: persistent/refractory GD, antithyroid drugs over 5 years with positive TRAb. PBMC RNA was the source of the TCR library. An endocrinology department located in Xi'an, China, was where the patients came from. iRepertoire HTBI primers and Arm-PCR of CDR3 regions built TCR beta libraries. Authors' processing steps: Samples jointly harbored roughly 62 TRBV and approximately 15 TRBJ segments. One entry per CDR3 protein results from TCRdb running MiXCR on the multiplex PCR reads. The V and J calls and clone size come from TCRdb's table, not from the authors' own analysis. This table has under 350,000 distinct CDR3 sequences, 20% to 25% appearing once. The sample comes from a study of regulatory T cells in long-lasting Graves disease. Turning to the study itself: Persistent Graves' disease required over 5 years of antithyroid drugs and positive TSH receptor antibodies.

This CDR3 spans 11 amino acids. Germline assignment: CDR1 MDHEN and CDR2 SYDVKM. The V gene lost 6 bases and the J gene lost 6 bases, with 3 bases spanning the gap. The material sequenced was peripheral blood mononuclear cells (PBMCs), taken when the disease was refractory, from a patient treated with antithyroid drugs. The receptor's source is a female donor with Graves disease. The chain recombines TRBV28 with TRBJ1-6, with D unclear. This chain's CDR3 is CASRTNSPLHF. The CDR3 region has the DNA TGTGCCAGCAGGACTAATTCACCCCTCCACTTT.